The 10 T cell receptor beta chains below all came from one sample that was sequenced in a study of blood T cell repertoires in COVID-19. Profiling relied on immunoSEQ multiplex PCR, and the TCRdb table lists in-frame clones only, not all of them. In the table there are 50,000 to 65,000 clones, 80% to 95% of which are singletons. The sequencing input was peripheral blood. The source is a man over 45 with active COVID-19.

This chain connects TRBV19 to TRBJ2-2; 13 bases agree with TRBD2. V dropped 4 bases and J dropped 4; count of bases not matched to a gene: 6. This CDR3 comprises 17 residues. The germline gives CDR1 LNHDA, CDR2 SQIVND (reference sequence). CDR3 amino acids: CASSRTSGRVGTGELFF. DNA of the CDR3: TGTGCCAGTAGTAGGACTAGCGGGAGAGTCGGCACCGGGGAGCTGTTTTTT.

CDR3 protein: CSVVPNQVGWWAQYF. CDR3 coding DNA: TGCAGCGTTGTCCCGAACCAGGTTGGATGGTGGGCGCAGTATTTT. The rearrangement links TRBV29-1 to TRBJ2-3; D gene ambiguous. Germline CDR1 SQVTM, CDR2 ANQGSEA. Trimming left V 4 bases short and J 10 bases short, with 24 bases between. This CDR3 region has 15 residues.

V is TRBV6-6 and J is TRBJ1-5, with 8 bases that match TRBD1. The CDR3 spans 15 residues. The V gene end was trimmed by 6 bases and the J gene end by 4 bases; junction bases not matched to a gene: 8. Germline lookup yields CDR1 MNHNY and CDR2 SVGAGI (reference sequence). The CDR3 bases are TGTGCCAGCAGCGGGGGACAGGTTGGGAATCAGCCCCAGCATTTT. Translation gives CASSGGQVGNQPQHF.

The CDR3 loop reads CASSQGPVRGSYEQYF. The CDR3, as DNA: TGCGCCAGCAGCCAAGGTCCAGTCCGGGGTTCCTACGAGCAGTACTTC. The chain couples TRBV4-1 to TRBJ2-7; the D gene is possibly TRBD2 (5 bases). CDR1 and CDR2 from the germline V gene are MGHRA and YSYEKL. V shed 1 base and J shed 1 base, with 14 bases lying between them. The CDR3 spans 16 residues.

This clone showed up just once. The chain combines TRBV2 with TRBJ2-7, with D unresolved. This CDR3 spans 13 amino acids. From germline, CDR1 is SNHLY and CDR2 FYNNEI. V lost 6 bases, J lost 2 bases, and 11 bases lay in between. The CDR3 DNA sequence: TGTGCCAGCAGCGACTCCACCACCTACGAGCAGTACTTC. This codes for CASSDSTTYEQYF.

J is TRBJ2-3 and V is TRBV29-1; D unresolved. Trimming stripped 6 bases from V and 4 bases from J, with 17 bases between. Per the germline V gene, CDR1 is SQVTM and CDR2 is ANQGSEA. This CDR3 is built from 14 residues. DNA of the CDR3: TGCAGCGTCGCCCATAGGCTTGAGGCAGATACGCAGTATTTT. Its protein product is CSVAHRLEADTQYF.

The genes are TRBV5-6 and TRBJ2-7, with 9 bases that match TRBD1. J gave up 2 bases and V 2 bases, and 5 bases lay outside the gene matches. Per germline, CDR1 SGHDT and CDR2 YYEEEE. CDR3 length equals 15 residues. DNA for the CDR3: TGTGCCAGCAGCTTATTCGGACAGGGGCCCTACGAGCAGTACTTC. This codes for CASSLFGQGPYEQYF. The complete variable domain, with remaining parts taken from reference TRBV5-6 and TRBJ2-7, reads DAGVTQSPTHLIKTRGQQVTLRCSPKSGHDTVSWYQQALGQGPQFIFQYYEEEERQRGNFPDRFSGHQFPNYSSELNVNALLLGDSALYLCASSLFGQGPYEQYFGPGTRLTVT.

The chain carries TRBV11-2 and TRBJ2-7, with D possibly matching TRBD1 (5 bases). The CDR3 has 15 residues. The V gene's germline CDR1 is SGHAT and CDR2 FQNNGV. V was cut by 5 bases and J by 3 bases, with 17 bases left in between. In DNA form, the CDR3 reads TGTGCCAGCAGCCCCCCCGCCAGGGAAGGCTACGAGCAGTACTTC. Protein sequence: CASSPPAREGYEQYF. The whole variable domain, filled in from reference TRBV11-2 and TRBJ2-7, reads EAGVAQSPRYKIIEKRQSVAFWCNPISGHATLYWYQQILGQGPKLLIQFQNNGVVDDSQLPKDRFSAERLKGVDSTLKIQPAKLEDSAVYLCASSPPAREGYEQYFGPGTRLTVT.

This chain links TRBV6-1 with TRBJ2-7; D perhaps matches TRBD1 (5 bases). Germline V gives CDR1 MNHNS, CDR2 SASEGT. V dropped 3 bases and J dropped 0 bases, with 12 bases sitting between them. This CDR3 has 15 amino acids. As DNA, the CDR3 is TGTGCCAGCAGTGATAGGGGCCTCAGCTCCTACGAGCAGTACTTC. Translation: CASSDRGLSSYEQYF.

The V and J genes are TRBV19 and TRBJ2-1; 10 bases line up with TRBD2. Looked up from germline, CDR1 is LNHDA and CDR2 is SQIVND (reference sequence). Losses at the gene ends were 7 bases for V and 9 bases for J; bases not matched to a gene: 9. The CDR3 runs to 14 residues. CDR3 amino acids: CASTIAGGLGEQFF. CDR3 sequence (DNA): TGTGCCAGTACCATAGCGGGGGGTTTGGGTGAGCAGTTCTTC.